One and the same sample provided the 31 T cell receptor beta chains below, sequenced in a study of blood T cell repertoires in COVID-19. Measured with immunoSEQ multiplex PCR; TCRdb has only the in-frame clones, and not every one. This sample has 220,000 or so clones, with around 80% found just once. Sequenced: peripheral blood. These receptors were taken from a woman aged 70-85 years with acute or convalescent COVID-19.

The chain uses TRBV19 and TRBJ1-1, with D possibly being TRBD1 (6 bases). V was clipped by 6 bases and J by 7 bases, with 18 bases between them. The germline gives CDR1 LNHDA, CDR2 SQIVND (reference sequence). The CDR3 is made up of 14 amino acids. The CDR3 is CASRQTGFVIEAFF. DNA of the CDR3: TGTGCCAGTAGACAAACAGGGTTTGTTATTGAAGCTTTCTTT.

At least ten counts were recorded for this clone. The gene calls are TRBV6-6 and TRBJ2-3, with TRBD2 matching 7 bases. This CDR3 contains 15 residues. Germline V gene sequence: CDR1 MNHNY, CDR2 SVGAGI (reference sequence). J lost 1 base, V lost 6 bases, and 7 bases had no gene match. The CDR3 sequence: CASRLLATRTDTQYF. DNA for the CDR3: TGTGCCAGCAGATTACTAGCGACCCGCACAGATACGCAGTATTTT.

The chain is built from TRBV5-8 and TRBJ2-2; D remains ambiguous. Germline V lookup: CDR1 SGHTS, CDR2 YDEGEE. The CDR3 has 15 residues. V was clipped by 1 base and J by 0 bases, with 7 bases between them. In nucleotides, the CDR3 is TGTGCCAGCAGCTTGTGGGCCGCGAACACCGGGGAGCTGTTTTTT. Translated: CASSLWAANTGELFF.

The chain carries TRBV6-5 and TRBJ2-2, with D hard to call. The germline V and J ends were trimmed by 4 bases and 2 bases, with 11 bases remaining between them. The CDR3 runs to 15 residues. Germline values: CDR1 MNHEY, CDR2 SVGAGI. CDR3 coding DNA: TGTGCCAGCAGTTTACGAGGCGCCAACACCGGGGAGCTGTTTTTT. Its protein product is CASSLRGANTGELFF.

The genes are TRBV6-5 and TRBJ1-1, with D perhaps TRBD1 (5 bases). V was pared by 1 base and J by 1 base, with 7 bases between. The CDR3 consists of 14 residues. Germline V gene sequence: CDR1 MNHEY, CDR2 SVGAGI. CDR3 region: CASSYFGQNTEAFF. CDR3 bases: TGTGCCAGCAGTTACTTCGGACAGAACACTGAAGCTTTCTTT.

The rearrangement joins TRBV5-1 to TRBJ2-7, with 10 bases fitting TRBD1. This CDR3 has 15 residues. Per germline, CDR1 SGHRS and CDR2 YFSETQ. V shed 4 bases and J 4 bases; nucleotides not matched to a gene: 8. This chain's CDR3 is CASSPRDRGTYEQYF. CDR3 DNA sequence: TGCGCCAGCAGCCCCCGGGACAGGGGTACGTACGAGCAGTACTTC.

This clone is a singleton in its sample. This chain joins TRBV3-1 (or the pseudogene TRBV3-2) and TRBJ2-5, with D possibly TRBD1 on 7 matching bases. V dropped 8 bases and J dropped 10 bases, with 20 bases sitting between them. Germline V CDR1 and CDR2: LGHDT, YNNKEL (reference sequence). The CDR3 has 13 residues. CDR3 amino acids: CASVAPGQGGQYF. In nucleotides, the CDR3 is TGTGCCAGCGTCGCGCCCGGGCAGGGGGGCCAGTACTTC.

This CDR3 is CASSLKTGTDDEKLFF. The CDR3 nucleotides are TGTGCCAGCAGCTTGAAAACCGGGACAGATGATGAAAAACTGTTTTTT. This rearrangement joins TRBV5-5 to TRBJ1-4; 7 bases agree with TRBD1. After removal of 1 base from V and 6 bases from J, the junction contained 9 bases not matched to a gene. CDR1 SGHKS and CDR2 YYEKEE come from the germline V gene (reference sequence). The CDR3 is 16 residues long.

Here the CDR3 DNA reads TGTGCCAGCAGCCAGTGGCAGGAGGCCTACGAGCAGTACTTC. Encoded protein: CASSQWQEAYEQYF. This chain links TRBV3-1 (or the pseudogene TRBV3-2) with TRBJ2-7; D perhaps matches TRBD2 (5 bases). The CDR3 loop spans 14 amino acids. Trimming cost V 3 bases and J 2 bases, with 11 bases left between them. Germline V gene data show CDR1 as LGHDT and CDR2 as YNNKEL (reference sequence).

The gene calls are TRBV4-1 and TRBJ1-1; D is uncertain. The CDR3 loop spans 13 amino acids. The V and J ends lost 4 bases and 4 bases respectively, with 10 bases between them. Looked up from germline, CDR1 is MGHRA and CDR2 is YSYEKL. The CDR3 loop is CASSRQERTEAFF. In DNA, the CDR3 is TGCGCCAGCAGCCGTCAGGAACGCACTGAAGCTTTCTTT.

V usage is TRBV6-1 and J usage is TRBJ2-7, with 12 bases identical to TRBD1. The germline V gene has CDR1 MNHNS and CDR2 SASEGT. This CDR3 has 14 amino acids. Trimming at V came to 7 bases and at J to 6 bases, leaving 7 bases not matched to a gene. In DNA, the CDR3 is TGTGCCAGCAAGGTGGGACAGGGGGCCAGCGAGCAGTACTTC. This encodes CASKVGQGASEQYF.

Here the CDR3 DNA reads TGTGCCAGCAGCCTAGGACTAGCGGGAGTTCTAGATACGCAGTATTTT. As protein: CASSLGLAGVLDTQYF. The gene calls are TRBV7-3 and TRBJ2-3; 13 nucleotides align to TRBD2. The CDR3 loop spans 16 amino acids. CDR1 is SGHTA, CDR2 FQGTGA, per germline. V lost 5 bases to trimming and J lost 5 bases; unmatched junction nucleotides: 7.

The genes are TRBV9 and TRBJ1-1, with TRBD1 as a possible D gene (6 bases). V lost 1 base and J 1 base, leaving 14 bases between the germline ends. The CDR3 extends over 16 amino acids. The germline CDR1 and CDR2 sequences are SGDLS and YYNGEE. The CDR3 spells CASSVTSGHTNTEAFF. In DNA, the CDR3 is TGTGCCAGCAGCGTAACTTCGGGACATACGAACACTGAAGCTTTCTTT.

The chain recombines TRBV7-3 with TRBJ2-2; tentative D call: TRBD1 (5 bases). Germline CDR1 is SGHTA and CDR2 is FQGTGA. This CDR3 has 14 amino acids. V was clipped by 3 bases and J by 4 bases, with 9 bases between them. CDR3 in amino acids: CASSLAGFTGELFF. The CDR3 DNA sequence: TGTGCCAGCAGCTTGGCAGGGTTCACCGGGGAGCTGTTTTTT. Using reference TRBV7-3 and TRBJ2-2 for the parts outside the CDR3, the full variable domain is GAGVSQTPSNKVTEKGKYVELRCDPISGHTALYWYRQSLGQGPEFLIYFQGTGAADDSGLPNDRFFAVRPEGSVSTLKIQRTERGDSAVYLCASSLAGFTGELFFGEGSRLTVL.

CDR3 region: CASTGLAGGYEQYF. DNA of the CDR3: TGTGCCAGCACGGGACTAGCGGGAGGATACGAGCAGTACTTC. This rearrangement joins TRBV2 to TRBJ2-7, with TRBD2 matching 15 bases. Germline V lookup: CDR1 SNHLY, CDR2 FYNNEI. This CDR3 is built from 14 residues. V lost 7 bases to trimming and J lost 4 bases; unmatched junction nucleotides: 2.

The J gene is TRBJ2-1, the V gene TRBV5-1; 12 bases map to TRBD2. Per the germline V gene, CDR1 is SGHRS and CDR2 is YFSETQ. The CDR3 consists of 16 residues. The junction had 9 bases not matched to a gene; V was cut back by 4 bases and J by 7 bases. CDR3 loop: CASSPPRLAGGNEQFF. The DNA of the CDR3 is TGCGCCAGCAGCCCGCCCAGGCTAGCGGGAGGGAATGAGCAGTTCTTC. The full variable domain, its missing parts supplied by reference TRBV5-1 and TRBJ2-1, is KAGVTQTPRYLIKTRGQQVTLSCSPISGHRSVSWYQQTPGQGLQFLFEYFSETQRNKGNFPGRFSGRQFSNSRSEMNVSTLELGDSALYLCASSPPRLAGGNEQFFGPGTRLTVL.

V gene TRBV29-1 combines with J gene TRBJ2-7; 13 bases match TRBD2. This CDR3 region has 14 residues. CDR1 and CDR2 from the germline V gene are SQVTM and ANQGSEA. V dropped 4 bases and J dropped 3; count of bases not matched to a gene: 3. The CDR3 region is CSVAGLAGVYEQYF. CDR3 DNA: TGCAGCGTTGCCGGACTAGCGGGAGTCTACGAGCAGTACTTC.

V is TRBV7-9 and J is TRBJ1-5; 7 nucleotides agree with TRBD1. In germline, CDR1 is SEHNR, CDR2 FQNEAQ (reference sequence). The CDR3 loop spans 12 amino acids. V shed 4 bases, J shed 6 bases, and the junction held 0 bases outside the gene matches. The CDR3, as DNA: TGTGCCAGCAGCTGGGACAGTCAGCCCCAGCATTTT. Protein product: CASSWDSQPQHF.

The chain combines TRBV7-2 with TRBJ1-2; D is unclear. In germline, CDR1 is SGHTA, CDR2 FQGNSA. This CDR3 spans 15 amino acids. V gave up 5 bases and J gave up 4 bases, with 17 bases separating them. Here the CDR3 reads CASSQSPGVFYGYTF. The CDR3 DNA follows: TGTGCCAGCAGCCAGTCCCCGGGAGTCTTCTATGGCTACACCTTC.

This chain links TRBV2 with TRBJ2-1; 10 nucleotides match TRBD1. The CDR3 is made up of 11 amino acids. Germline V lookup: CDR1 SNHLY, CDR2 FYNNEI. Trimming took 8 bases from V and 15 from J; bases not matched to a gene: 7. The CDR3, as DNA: TGTGCCAGCGCTGACAGGGGGCCATGGTTCTTC. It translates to CASADRGPWFF.

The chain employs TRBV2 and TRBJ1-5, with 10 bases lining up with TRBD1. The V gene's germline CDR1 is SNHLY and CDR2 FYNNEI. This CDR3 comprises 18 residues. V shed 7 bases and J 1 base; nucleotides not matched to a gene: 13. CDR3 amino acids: CASTPGQGRSISNQPQHF. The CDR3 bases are TGTGCCAGCACACCGGGACAGGGGCGTTCTATCAGCAATCAGCCCCAGCATTTT.

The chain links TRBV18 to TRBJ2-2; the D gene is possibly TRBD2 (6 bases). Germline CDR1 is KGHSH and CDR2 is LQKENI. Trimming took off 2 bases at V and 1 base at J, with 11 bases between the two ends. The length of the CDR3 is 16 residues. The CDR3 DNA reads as TGTGCCAGCTCACCATTCTCCGGGGGGAACACCGGGGAGCTGTTTTTT. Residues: CASSPFSGGNTGELFF.

The CDR3 DNA follows: TGTGCCAGCAGTTCGGTAGCGGGACGGGTCAATGAGCAGTTCTTC. Translation gives CASSSVAGRVNEQFF. The chain uses TRBV6-5 and TRBJ2-1; the match to TRBD2 covers 8 bases. The germline CDR1 and CDR2 sequences are MNHEY and SVGAGI. This CDR3 is 15 amino acids long. V lost 4 bases and J lost 6; bases outside the gene matches: 8.

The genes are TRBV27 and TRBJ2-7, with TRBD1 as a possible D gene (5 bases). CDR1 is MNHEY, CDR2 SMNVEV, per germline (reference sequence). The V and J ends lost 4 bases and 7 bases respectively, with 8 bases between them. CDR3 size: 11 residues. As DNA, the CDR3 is TGTGCCAGCAGTTCCCAGGGAGAGCAGTACTTC. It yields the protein CASSSQGEQYF.

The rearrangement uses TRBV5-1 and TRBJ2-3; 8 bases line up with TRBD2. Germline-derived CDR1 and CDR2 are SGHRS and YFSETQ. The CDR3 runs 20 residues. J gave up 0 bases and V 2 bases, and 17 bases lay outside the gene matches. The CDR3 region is CASSFSQRGRGPNSTDTQYF. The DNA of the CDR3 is TGCGCCAGCAGCTTTTCCCAGCGGGGGCGGGGCCCCAATAGCACAGATACGCAGTATTTT. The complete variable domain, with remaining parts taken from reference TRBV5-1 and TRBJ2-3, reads KAGVTQTPRYLIKTRGQQVTLSCSPISGHRSVSWYQQTPGQGLQFLFEYFSETQRNKGNFPGRFSGRQFSNSRSEMNVSTLELGDSALYLCASSFSQRGRGPNSTDTQYFGPGTRLTVL.

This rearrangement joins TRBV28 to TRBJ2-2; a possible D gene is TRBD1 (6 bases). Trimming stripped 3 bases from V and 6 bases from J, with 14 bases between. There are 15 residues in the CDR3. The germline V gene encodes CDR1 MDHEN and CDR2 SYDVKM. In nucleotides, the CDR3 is TGTGCCAGCAGTTTTGGGGACACTGTGGCCGGGGAGCTGTTTTTT. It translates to CASSFGDTVAGELFF. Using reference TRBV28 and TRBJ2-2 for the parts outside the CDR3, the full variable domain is DVKVTQSSRYLVKRTGEKVFLECVQDMDHENMFWYRQDPGLGLRLIYFSYDVKMKEKGDIPEGYSVSREKKERFSLILESASTNQTSMYLCASSFGDTVAGELFFGEGSRLTVL.

The CDR3 sequence: CASSSGPGQGANNSPLHF. In DNA, the CDR3 is TGTGCCAGCAGCTCCGGCCCGGGACAGGGGGCGAATAATTCACCCCTCCACTTT. The chain employs TRBV11-2 and TRBJ1-6; 12 bases fit TRBD1. The CDR3 extends over 18 amino acids. Germline V gives CDR1 SGHAT, CDR2 FQNNGV. Losses at the gene ends were 4 bases for V and 5 bases for J; bases not matched to a gene: 9.

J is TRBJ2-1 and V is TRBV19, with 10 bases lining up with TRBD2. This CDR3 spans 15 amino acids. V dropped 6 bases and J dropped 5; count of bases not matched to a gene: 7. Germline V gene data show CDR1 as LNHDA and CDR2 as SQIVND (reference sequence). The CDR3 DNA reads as TGTGCCAGTAGGGACCTAGCGGGAGCGGACAATGAGCAGTTCTTC. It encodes CASRDLAGADNEQFF.

CDR3 amino acids: CASSLHSTQPQHF. The CDR3 DNA sequence: TGTGCCAGCAGTTTACACTCAACCCAGCCCCAGCATTTT. The genes are TRBV27 and TRBJ1-5, with D hard to call. The CDR3 sequence is 13 residues long. CDR1 and CDR2 (germline): MNHEY, SMNVEV (reference sequence). With 2 bases removed from V and 7 bases from J, the gap between germline ends came to 9 bases.

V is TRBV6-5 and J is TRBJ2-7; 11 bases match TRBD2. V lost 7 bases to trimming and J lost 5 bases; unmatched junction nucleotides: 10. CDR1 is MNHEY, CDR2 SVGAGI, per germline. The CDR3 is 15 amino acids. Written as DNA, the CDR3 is TGTGCCAGCACTCTCATAGCGGGAGGGCCCCACGAGCAGTACTTC. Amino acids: CASTLIAGGPHEQYF.

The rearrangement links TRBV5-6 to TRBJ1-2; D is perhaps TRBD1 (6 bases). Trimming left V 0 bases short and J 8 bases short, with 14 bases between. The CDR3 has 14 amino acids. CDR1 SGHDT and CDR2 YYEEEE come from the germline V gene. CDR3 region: CASSLEQGRWGYTF. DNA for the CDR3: TGTGCCAGCAGCTTGGAACAGGGAAGGTGGGGCTACACCTTC.